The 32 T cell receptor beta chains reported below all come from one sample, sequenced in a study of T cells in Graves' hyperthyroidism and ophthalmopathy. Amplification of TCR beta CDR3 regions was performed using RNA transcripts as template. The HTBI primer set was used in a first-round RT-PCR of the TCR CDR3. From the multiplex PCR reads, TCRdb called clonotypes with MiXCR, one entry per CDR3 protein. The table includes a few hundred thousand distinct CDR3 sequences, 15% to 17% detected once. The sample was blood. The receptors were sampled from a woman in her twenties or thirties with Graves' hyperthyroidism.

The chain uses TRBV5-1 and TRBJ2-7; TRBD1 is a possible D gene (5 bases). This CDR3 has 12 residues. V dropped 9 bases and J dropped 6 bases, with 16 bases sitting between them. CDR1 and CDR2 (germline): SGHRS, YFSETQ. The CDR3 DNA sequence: TGCGCCAACTCATTGGGGCTCGCCGAGCAGTACTTC. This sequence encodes CANSLGLAEQYF.

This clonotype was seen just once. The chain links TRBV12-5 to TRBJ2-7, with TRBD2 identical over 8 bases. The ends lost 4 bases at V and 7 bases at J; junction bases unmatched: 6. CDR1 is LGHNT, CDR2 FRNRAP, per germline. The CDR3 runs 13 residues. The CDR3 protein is CASGYLAGGEQYF. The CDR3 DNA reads TGTGCTAGTGGTTATCTAGCGGGCGGGGAGCAGTACTTC.

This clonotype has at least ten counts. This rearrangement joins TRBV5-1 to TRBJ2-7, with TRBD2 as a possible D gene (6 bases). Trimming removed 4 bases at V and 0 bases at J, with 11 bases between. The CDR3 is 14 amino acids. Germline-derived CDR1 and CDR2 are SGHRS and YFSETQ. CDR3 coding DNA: TGCGCCAGCAGCGCGGGGTTTACCTCCTACGAGCAGTACTTC. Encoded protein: CASSAGFTSYEQYF.

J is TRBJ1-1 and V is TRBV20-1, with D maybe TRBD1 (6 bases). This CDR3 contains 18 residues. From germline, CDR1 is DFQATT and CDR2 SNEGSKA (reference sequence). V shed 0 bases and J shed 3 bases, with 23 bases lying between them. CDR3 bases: TGCAGTGCTAGAGAGTCACGGACAGCTAACTTTTGGGACACTGAAGCTTTCTTT. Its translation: CSARESRTANFWDTEAFF.

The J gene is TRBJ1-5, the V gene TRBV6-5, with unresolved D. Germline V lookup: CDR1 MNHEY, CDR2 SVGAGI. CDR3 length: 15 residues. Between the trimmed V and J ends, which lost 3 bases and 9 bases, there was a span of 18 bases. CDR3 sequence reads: CASSYSRVPGWPQHF. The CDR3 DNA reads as TGTGCCAGCAGTTATTCCCGGGTCCCGGGGTGGCCCCAGCATTTT.

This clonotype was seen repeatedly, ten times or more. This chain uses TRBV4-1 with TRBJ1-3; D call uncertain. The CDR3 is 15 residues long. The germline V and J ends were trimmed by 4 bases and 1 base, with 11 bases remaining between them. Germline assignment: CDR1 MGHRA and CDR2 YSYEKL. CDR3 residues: CASSPNGRSGNTIYF. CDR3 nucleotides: TGCGCCAGCAGCCCCAACGGGAGATCTGGAAACACCATATATTTT.

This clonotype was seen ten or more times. Here the CDR3 reads CSARDQGDTEAFF. In DNA, the CDR3 is TGCAGTGCTAGAGATCAGGGGGACACTGAAGCTTTCTTT. The rearrangement links TRBV20-1 to TRBJ1-1, with 7 bases identical to TRBD1. The V gene end was trimmed by 0 bases and the J gene end by 3 bases; junction bases not matched to a gene: 1. Germline CDR1 reads DFQATT; CDR2 reads SNEGSKA (reference sequence). The CDR3 extends over 13 amino acids.

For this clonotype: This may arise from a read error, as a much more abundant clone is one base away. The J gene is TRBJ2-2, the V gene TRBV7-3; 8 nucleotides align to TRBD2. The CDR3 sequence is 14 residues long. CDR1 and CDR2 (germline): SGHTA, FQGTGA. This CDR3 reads CASSFGLATGELSF. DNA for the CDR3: TGTGCCAGCAGCTTCGGACTAGCCACCGGGGAGCTGTCTTTT.

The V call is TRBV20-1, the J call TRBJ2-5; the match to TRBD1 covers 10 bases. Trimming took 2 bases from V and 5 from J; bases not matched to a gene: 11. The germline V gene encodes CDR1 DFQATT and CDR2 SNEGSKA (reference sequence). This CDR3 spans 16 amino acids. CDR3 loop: CSARINEWTGGETQYF. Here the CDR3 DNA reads TGCAGTGCTAGAATCAATGAGTGGACAGGGGGGGAGACCCAGTACTTC.

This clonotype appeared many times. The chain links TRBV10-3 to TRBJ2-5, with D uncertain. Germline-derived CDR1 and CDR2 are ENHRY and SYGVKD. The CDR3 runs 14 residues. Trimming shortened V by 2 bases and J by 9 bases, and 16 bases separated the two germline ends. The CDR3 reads CAISEERPWVAQYF. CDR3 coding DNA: TGTGCCATCAGTGAGGAAAGGCCCTGGGTGGCCCAGTACTTC.

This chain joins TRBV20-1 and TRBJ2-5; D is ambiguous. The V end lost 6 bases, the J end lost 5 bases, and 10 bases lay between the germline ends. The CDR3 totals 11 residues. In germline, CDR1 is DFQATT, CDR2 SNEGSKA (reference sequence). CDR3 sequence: CSAGLGETQYF. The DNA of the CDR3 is TGCAGTGCCGGCTTGGGGGAGACCCAGTACTTC.

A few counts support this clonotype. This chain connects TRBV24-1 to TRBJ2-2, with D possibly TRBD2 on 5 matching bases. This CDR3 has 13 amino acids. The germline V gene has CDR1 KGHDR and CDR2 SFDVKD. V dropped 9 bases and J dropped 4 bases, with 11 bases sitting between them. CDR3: CATSSAGTGELFF. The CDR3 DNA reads TGTGCCACCTCCTCGGCGGGCACCGGGGAGCTGTTTTTT.

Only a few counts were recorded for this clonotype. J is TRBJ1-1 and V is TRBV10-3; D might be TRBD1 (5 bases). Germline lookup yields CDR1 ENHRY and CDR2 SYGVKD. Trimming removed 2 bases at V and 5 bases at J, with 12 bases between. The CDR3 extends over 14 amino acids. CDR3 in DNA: TGTGCCATCAGTGAGGGTGGGGGGGTTACTGAAGCTTTCTTT. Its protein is CAISEGGGVTEAFF.

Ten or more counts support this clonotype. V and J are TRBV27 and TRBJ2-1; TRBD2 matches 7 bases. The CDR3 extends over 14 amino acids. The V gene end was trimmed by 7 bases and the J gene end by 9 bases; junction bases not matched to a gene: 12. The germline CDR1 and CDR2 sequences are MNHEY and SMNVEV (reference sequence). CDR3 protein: CASTSRAGVVEQFF. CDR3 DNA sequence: TGTGCCAGCACCTCACGGGCGGGAGTCGTTGAGCAGTTCTTC.

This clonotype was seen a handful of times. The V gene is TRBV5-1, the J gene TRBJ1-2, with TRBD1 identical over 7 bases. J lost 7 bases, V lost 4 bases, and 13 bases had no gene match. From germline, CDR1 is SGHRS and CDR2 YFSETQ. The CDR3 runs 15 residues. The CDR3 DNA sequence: TGCGCCAGCAGCCCAGAGACAGGGACAAATTCTGGCTACACCTTC. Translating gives CASSPETGTNSGYTF. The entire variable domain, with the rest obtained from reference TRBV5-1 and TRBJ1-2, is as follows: KAGVTQTPRYLIKTRGQQVTLSCSPISGHRSVSWYQQTPGQGLQFLFEYFSETQRNKGNFPGRFSGRQFSNSRSEMNVSTLELGDSALYLCASSPETGTNSGYTFGSGTRLTVV.

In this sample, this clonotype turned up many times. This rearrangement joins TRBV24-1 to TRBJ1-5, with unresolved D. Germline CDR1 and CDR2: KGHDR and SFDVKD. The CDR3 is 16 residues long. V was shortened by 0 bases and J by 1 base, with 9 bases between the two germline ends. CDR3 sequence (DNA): TGTGCCACCAGTGATTTGAGGCTACACAGCAATCAGCCCCAGCATTTT. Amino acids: CATSDLRLHSNQPQHF.

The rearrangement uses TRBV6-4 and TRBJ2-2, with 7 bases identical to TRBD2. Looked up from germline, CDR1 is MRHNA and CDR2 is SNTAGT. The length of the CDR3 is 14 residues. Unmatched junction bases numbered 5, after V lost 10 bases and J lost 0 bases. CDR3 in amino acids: CATRDYPNTGELFF. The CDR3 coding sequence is TGTGCCACCCGGGACTATCCGAACACCGGGGAGCTGTTTTTT.

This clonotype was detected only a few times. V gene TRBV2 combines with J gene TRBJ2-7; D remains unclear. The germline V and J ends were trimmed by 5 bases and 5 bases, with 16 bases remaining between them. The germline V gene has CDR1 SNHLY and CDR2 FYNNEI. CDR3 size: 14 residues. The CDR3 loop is CASSKDGPFHEQYF. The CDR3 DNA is TGTGCCAGCAGTAAAGACGGACCCTTCCACGAGCAGTACTTC.

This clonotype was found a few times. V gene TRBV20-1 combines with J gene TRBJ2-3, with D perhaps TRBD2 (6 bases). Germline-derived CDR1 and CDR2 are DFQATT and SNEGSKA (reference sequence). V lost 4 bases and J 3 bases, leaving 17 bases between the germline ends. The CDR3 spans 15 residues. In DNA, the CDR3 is TGCAGTGCTATATGGGGCGGGCTAGCGACAGATACGCAGTATTTT. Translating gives CSAIWGGLATDTQYF.

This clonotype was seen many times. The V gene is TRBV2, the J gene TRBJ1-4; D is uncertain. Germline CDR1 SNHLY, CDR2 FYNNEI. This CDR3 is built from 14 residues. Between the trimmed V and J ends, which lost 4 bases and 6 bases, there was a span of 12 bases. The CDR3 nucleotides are TGTGCCAGCAGTGGGGGTCGTCATTATGAAAAACTGTTTTTT. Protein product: CASSGGRHYEKLFF.

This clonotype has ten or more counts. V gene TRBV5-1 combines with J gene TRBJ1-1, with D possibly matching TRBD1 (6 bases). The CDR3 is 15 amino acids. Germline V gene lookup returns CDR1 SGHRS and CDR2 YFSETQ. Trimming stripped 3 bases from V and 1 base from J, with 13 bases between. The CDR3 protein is CASSSQGPPNTEAFF. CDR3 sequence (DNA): TGCGCCAGCAGCTCACAGGGCCCCCCGAACACTGAAGCTTTCTTT. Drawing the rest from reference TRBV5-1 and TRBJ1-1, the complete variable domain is KAGVTQTPRYLIKTRGQQVTLSCSPISGHRSVSWYQQTPGQGLQFLFEYFSETQRNKGNFPGRFSGRQFSNSRSEMNVSTLELGDSALYLCASSSQGPPNTEAFFGQGTRLTVV.

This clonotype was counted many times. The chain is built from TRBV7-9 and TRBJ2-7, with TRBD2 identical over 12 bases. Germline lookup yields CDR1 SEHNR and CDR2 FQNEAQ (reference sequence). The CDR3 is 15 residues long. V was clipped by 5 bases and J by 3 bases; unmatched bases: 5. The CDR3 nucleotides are TGTGCCAGCAGCCGACTAGCGGGAGACAGCTACGAGCAGTACTTC. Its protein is CASSRLAGDSYEQYF.

CDR3 sequence: CASSPQGHTEAFF. In nucleotides, the CDR3 is TGTGCCAGCAGTCCCCAGGGACACACTGAAGCTTTCTTT. The genes are TRBV12-3 or TRBV12-4 and TRBJ1-1; D is possibly TRBD1 (5 bases). CDR3 length: 13 amino acids. The ends were cut back, 5 bases at V and 3 bases at J, with 10 bases in the middle.

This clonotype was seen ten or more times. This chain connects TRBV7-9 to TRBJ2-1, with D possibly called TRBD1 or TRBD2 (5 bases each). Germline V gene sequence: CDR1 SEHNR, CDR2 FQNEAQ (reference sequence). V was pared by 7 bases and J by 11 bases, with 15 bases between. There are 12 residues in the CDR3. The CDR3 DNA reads TGTGCCAGCAACTGGGGGTCTGGGCAGCAGTTCTTC. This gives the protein CASNWGSGQQFF.

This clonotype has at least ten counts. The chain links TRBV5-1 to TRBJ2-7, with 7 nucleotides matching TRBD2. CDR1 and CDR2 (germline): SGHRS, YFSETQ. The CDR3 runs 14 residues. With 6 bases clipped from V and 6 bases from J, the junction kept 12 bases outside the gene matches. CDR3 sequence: CASTTSGNPSEQYF. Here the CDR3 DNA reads TGCGCCAGCACTACCAGCGGGAACCCCTCCGAGCAGTACTTC.

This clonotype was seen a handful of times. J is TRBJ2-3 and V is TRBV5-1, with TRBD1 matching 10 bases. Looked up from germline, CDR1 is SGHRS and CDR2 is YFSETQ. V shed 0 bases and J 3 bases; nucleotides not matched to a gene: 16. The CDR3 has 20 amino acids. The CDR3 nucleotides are TGCGCCAGCAGCTTGGCAGGGATCCCGGACAGGGGGACGGAAACAGATACGCAGTATTTT. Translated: CASSLAGIPDRGTETDTQYF.

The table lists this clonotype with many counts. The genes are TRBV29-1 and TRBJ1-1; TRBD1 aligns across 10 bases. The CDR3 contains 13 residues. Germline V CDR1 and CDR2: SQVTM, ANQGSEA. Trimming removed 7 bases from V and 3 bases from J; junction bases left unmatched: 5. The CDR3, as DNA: TGCAGCGGTCGGACAGGGGGGGACACTGAAGCTTTCTTT. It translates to CSGRTGGDTEAFF.

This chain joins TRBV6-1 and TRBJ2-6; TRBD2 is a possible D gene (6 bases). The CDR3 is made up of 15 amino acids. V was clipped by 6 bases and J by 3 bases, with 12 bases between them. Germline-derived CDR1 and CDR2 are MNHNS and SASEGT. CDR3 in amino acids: CASRFGGGGANVLTF. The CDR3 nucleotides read TGTGCCAGCAGATTTGGGGGAGGTGGGGCCAACGTCCTGACTTTC.

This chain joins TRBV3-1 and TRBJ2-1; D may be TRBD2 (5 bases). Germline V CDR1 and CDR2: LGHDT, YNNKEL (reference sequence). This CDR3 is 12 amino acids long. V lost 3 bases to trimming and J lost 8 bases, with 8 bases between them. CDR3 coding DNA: TGTGCCAGCAGCCAGAGGAGGTATGAGCAGTTCTTC. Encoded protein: CASSQRRYEQFF.

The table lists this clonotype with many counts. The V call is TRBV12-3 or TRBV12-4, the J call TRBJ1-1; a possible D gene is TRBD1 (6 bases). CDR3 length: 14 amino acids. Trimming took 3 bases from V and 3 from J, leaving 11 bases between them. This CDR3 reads CASSFTRGHTEAFF. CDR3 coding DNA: TGTGCCAGCAGTTTCACCCGGGGGCACACTGAAGCTTTCTTT.

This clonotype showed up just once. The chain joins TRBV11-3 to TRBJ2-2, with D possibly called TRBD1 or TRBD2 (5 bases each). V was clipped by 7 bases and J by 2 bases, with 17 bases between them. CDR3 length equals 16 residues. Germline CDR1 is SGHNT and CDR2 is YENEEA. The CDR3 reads CASIPMGPLNTGELFF. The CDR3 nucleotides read TGTGCCAGCATCCCAATGGGACCATTAAACACCGGGGAGCTGTTTTTT.

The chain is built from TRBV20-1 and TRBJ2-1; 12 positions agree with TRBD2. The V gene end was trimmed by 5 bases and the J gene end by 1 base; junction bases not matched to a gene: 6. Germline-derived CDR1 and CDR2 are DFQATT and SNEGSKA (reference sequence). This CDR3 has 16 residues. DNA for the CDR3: TGCAGTGCTTTGACTAGCGGGAGAGTGTCCTACAATGAGCAGTTCTTC. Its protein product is CSALTSGRVSYNEQFF.